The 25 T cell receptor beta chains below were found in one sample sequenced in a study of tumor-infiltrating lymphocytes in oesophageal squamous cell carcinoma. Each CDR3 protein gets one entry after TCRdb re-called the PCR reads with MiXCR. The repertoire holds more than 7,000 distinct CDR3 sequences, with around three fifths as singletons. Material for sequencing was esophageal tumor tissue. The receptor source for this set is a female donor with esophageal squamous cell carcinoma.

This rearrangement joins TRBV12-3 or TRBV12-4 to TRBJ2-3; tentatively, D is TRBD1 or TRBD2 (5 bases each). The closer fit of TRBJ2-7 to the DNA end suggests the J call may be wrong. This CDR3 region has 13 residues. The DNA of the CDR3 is TGTGCCAGCAGTCGTCAGAGGGGCTACGAGCAGTACTTC. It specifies CASSRQRGYEQYF.

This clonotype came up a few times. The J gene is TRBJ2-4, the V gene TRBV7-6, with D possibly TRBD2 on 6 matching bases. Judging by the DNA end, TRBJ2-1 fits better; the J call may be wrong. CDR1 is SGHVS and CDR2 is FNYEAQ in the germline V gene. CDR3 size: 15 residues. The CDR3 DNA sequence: TGTGCCAGCAGCTTTGGGGGGAGACGGGAGAATGAGCAGTTCTTC. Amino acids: CASSFGGRRENEQFF.

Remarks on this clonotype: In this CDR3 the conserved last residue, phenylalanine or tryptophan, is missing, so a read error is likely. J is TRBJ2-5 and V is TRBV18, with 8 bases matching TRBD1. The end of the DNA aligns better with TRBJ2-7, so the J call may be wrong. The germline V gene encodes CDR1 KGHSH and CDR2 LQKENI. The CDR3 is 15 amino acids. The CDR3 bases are TGTGCCAGCTCTCCCCCAGGACAGGGCTCCTACGAGCAGTACTTG. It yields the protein CASSPPGQGSYEQYL.

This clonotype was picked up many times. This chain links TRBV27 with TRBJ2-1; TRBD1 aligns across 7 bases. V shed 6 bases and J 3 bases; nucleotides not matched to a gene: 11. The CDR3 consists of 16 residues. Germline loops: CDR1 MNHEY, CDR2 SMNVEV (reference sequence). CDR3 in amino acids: CASSLGGQAFYNEQFF. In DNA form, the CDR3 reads TGTGCCAGCAGCCTAGGAGGACAGGCGTTCTACAATGAGCAGTTCTTC.

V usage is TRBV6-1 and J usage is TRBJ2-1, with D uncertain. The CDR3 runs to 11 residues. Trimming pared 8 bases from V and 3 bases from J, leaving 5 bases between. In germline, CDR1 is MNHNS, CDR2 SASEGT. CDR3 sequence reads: CASLSYNEQFF. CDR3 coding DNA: TGTGCCAGCCTAAGCTACAATGAGCAGTTCTTC.

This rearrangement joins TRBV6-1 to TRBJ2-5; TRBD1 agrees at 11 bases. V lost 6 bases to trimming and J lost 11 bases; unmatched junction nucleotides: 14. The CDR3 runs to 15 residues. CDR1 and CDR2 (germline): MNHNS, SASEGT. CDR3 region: CASSETGTGGREQYF. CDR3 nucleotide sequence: TGTGCCAGCAGCGAAACCGGGACAGGGGGACGGGAGCAGTACTTC.

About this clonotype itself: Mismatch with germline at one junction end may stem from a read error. CDR3 coding DNA: TGTGCTAGCAGCCCACTAGCGGCAATCTACAATGAGCAGTTCTTC. This codes for CASSPLAAIYNEQFF. V gene TRBV7-6 combines with J gene TRBJ2-7, with 8 bases identical to TRBD2. Matching the DNA end better, TRBJ2-1 makes the J call doubtful. Germline V CDR1 and CDR2: SGHVS, FNYEAQ. This CDR3 is built from 15 residues.

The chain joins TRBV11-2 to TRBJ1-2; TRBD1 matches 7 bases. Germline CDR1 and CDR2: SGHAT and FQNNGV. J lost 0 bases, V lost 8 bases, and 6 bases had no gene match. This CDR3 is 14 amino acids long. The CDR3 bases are TGTGCCAGCGGTGGACAGGAACCTAACTATGGCTACACCTTC. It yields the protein CASGGQEPNYGYTF.

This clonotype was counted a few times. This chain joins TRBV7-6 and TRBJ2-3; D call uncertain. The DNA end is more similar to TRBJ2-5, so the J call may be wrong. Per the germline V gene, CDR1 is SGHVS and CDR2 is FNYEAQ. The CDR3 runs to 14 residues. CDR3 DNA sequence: TGTGCCAGCAGCTTAAGCCGAGCCGAAGAGACCCAGTACTTC. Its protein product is CASSLSRAEETQYF.

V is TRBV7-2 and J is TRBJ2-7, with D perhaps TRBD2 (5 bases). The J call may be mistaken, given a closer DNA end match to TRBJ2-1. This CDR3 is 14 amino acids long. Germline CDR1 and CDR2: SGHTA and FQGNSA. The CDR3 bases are TGTGCCAGCAGCTTTTTGATTAGCGTCAATGAGCAGTTCTTC. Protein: CASSFLISVNEQFF.

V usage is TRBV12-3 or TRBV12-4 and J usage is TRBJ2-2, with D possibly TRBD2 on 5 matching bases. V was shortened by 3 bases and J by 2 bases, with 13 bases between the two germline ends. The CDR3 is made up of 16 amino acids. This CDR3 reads CASSLRRRLNTGELFF. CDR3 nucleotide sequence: TGTGCCAGCAGTTTGAGGAGGAGGTTAAACACCGGGGAGCTGTTTTTT.

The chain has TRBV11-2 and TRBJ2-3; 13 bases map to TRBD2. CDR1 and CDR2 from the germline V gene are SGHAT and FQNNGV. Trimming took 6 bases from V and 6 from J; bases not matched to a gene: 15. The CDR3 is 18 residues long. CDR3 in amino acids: CASRPRGRTSGSRDTQYF. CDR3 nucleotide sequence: TGTGCCAGCAGACCCCGAGGGAGGACTAGCGGGAGTAGGGATACGCAGTATTTT.

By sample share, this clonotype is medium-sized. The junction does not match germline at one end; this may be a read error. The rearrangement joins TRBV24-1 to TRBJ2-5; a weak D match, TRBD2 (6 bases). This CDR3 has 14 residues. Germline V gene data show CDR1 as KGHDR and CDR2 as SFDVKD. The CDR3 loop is CATSDTRNLGLLNF. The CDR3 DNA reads TGTGCCACCAGTGACACCCGAAATCTGGGACTCCTCAACTTC.

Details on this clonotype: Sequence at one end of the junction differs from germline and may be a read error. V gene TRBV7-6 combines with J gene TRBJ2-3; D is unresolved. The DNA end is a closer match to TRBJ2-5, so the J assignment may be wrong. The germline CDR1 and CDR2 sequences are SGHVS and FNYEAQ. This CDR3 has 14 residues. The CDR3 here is CASSLGGPPETQYF. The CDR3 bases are TGTGCTAGCAGCTTAGGTGGGCCCCCAGAGACCCAGTACTTC.

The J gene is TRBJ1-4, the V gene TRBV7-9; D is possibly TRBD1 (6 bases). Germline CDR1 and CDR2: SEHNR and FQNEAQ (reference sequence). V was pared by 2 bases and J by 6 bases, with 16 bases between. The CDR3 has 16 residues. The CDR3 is CASSLQAGGFDEKLFF. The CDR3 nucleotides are TGTGCCAGCAGCTTACAAGCCGGGGGCTTTGATGAAAAACTGTTTTTT.

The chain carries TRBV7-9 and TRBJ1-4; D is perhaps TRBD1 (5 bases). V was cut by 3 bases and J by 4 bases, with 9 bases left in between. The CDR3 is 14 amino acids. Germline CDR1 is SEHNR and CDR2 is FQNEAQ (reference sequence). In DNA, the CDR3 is TGTGCCAGCAGCTTTGACAGAATTAATGAAAAACTGTTTTTT. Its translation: CASSFDRINEKLFF.

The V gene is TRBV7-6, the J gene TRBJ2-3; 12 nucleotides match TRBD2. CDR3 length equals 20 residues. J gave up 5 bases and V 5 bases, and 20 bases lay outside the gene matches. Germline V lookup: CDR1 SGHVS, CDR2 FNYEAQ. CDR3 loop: CASSPLSPNPTSGSGDTQYF. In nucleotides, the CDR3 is TGTGCCAGCAGCCCACTAAGCCCAAACCCGACTAGCGGGAGTGGAGATACGCAGTATTTT.

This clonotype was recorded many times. Here the CDR3 reads CASSLATSGNTGELFF. The CDR3 DNA is TGTGCCAGCAGCTTAGCGACTAGCGGGAACACCGGGGAGCTGTTTTTT. This chain links TRBV7-6 with TRBJ2-2, with 9 bases identical to TRBD2. The CDR3 covers 16 residues. J was trimmed by 1 base and V by 0 bases; bases with no gene match: 0. Per the germline V gene, CDR1 is SGHVS and CDR2 is FNYEAQ.

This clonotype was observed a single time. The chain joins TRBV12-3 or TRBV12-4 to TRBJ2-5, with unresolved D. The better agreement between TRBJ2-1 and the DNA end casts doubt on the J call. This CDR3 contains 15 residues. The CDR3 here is CASSLGVNSYNEQFF. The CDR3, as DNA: TGTGCCAGCAGTTTAGGGGTGAACTCCTACAATGAGCAGTTCTTC.

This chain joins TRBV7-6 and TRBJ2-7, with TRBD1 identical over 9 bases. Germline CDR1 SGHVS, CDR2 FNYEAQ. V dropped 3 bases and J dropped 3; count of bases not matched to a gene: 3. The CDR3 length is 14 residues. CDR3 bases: TGTGCCAGCAGCTTTGGGGACAGGGTCTACGAGCAGTACTTC. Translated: CASSFGDRVYEQYF.

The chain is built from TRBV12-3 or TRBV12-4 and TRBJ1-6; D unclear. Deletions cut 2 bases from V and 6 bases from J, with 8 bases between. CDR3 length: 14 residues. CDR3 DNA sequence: TGTGCCAGCAGTTTAAAATTCAGTAATTCACCCCTCCACTTT. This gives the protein CASSLKFSNSPLHF.

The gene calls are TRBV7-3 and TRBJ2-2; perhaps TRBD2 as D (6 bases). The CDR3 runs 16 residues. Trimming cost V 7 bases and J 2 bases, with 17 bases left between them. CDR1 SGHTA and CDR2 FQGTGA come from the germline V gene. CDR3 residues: CASNPAGRINTGELFF. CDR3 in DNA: TGTGCCAGCAACCCCGCGGGGCGGATTAACACCGGGGAGCTGTTTTTT.

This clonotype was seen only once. CDR3 protein: CASSLVGDRVWEETQYF. In nucleotides, the CDR3 is TGTGCCAGCAGCTTAGTGGGGGACAGGGTTTGGGAAGAGACCCAGTACTTC. The chain carries TRBV11-1 and TRBJ2-5; 9 nucleotides line up with TRBD1. Germline V lookup: CDR1 SGHAT, CDR2 FQDESV (reference sequence). Unmatched junction bases numbered 9, after V lost 1 base and J lost 3 bases. The CDR3 is made up of 17 amino acids.

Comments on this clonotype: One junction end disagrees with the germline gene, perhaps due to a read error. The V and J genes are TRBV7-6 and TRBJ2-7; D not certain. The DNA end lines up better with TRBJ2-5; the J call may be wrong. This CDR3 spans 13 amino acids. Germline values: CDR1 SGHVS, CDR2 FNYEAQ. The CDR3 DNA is TGTGCTAGCAGCTTTGTAGAGCAAGAGACCCAGTACTTC. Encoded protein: CASSFVEQETQYF.

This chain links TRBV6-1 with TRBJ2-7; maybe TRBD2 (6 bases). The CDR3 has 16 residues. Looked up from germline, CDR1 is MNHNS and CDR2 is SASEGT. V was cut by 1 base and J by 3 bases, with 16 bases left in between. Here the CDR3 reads CASSEGGRGPYYEQYF. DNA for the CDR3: TGTGCCAGCAGTGAAGGAGGGCGGGGACCCTACTACGAGCAGTACTTC.